The clone carrying this T cell receptor (beta chain) was seen a few times. The antigen is not known. There are 18 residues in the CDR3. The germline V gene has CDR1 SGHTA and CDR2 FQGNSA. V was pared by 1 base and J by 0 bases, with 16 bases between. The record originates from a study of Tregs in tolerant kidney transplant recipients. Mixed chimerism was transient after nonmyeloablative marrow transplants from related graft donors. CD4+CD25+CD127- Tregs, CD4+CD25- non-Tregs, CD4 and CD8 cells were sorted. Sequencing was performed with immunoSEQ multiplex PCR; in TCRdb, only in-frame clones are kept and a portion is missing. The sample lists about 50,000 clones; around nine tenths were seen once. Study observations and caveats: In tolerant patients, donor-specific Tregs outgrew total Tregs, suggesting antigen-driven expansion.

The sequence came from a human patient who received a combined kidney and bone marrow transplant. The T cells may come from the graft donor. The chain uses TRBV7-2 and TRBJ2-1; D remains ambiguous. Sequences were derived from CD8+ T cells from blood (PBMCs), sampled 12 months after the transplant. CDR3 protein: CASSLDFVFSRSYNEQFF. The CDR3 bases are TGTGCCAGCAGCTTAGATTTTGTATTTAGTCGCTCCTACAATGAGCAGTTCTTC.